Below, 32 T cell receptor beta chains from the same sample are listed, as sequenced in a study of somatic mutations in cytotoxic T cells in rheumatoid arthritis. Produced via immunoSEQ multiplex PCR; TCRdb's table is partial and in-frame only. The sample has roughly 16,000 clones; about 83% are singletons. The sample was CD8+ T cells sorted from blood. The origin of the receptors is an adult with rheumatoid arthritis.

The chain couples TRBV7-9 to TRBJ2-2, with no clear D. The CDR3 loop spans 12 amino acids. Trimming stripped 3 bases from V and 7 bases from J, with 6 bases between. Germline loops: CDR1 SEHNR, CDR2 FQNEAQ (reference sequence). CDR3 nucleotide sequence: TGTGCCAGCAGCTTCGAGGACGGGGAGCTGTTTTTT. This translates into CASSFEDGELFF.

For the CDR3, the DNA is TGTGCCAGCAGCTTTGAGCGGACTAGTGGTTACGAGCAGTACTTC. Translation: CASSFERTSGYEQYF. The rearrangement uses TRBV7-6 and TRBJ2-7, with TRBD2 matching over 7 bases. Germline CDR1 reads SGHVS; CDR2 reads FNYEAQ. Unmatched junction bases numbered 9, after V lost 3 bases and J lost 4 bases. The CDR3 is made up of 15 amino acids.

The chain couples TRBV10-3 to TRBJ2-7; 8 nucleotides align to TRBD2. V gave up 11 bases and J gave up 5 bases; unmatched junction bases: 8. The CDR3 is 12 amino acids. CDR1 is ENHRY and CDR2 is SYGVKD in the germline V gene. This CDR3 reads CALSGEDHEQYF. The CDR3 DNA follows: TGTGCCCTTAGCGGGGAGGACCACGAGCAGTACTTC.

The chain carries TRBV30 and TRBJ2-7, with D possibly being TRBD2 (5 bases). The CDR3 contains 13 residues. Germline V gene data show CDR1 as GTSNPN and CDR2 as SVGIG (reference sequence). V shed 4 bases and J shed 3 bases, with 13 bases lying between them. The CDR3 DNA follows: TGTGCCTGGACCCCCGGGGTAAGCTACGAGCAGTACTTC. Protein sequence: CAWTPGVSYEQYF.

This chain links TRBV5-1 with TRBJ2-3, with 11 bases identical to TRBD2. The V gene end was trimmed by 4 bases and the J gene end by 6 bases; junction bases not matched to a gene: 7. The length of the CDR3 is 15 residues. Germline CDR1 is SGHRS and CDR2 is YFSETQ. In DNA form, the CDR3 reads TGCGCCAGCAGCCCTACTAGCGGGGGTATGGATACGCAGTATTTT. Translated: CASSPTSGGMDTQYF.

The chain combines TRBV29-1 with TRBJ2-7; D is perhaps TRBD1 (6 bases). The CDR3 runs 13 residues. Trimming cost V 3 bases and J 5 bases, with 14 bases left between them. Germline V gene sequence: CDR1 SQVTM, CDR2 ANQGSEA. CDR3 amino acids: CSVEVRGVHEQYF. CDR3 bases: TGCAGCGTTGAGGTCAGGGGAGTCCACGAGCAGTACTTC.

The V call is TRBV6-5, the J call TRBJ1-1; D is undetermined. Germline V lookup: CDR1 MNHEY, CDR2 SVGAGI. This CDR3 region has 13 residues. V was cut by 0 bases and J by 0 bases, with 2 bases left in between. The CDR3 protein is CASSYSMNTEAFF. Here the CDR3 DNA reads TGTGCCAGCAGTTACTCGATGAACACTGAAGCTTTCTTT.

This clone was found a few times. This chain links TRBV14 with TRBJ2-7; the D is unclear. Germline CDR1 and CDR2: SGHDN and FVKESK. The length of the CDR3 is 12 residues. The germline V and J ends were trimmed by 3 bases and 8 bases, with 11 bases remaining between them. The CDR3 reads CASSHPGVKQYF. CDR3 nucleotides: TGTGCCAGCAGCCATCCTGGGGTCAAGCAGTACTTC.

Only one count was recorded for this clone. The V gene is TRBV9, the J gene TRBJ2-4; 8 bases map to TRBD2. This CDR3 spans 14 amino acids. Germline V gene sequence: CDR1 SGDLS, CDR2 YYNGEE. Trimming cost V 3 bases and J 8 bases; bases outside gene matches: 7. CDR3: CASSGGTRRDIQYF. The CDR3 DNA reads TGTGCCAGCAGCGGGGGGACTAGAAGGGACATTCAGTACTTC.

The chain combines TRBV27 with TRBJ2-1, with D tentatively TRBD2 (6 bases). Germline V CDR1 and CDR2: MNHEY, SMNVEV (reference sequence). The CDR3 contains 13 residues. The V and J ends lost 5 bases and 7 bases respectively, with 12 bases between them. In DNA form, the CDR3 reads TGTGCCAGCAGTCACCCCGGGGGAAATGAGCAGTTCTTC. This sequence encodes CASSHPGGNEQFF.

J is TRBJ2-7 and V is TRBV5-4; 8 bases map to TRBD2. The CDR3 is 15 residues long. J was trimmed by 2 bases and V by 3 bases; bases with no gene match: 7. Germline values: CDR1 SGHNT, CDR2 YYREEE (reference sequence). The CDR3 reads CASSSDGGVTYEQYF. The CDR3 nucleotides are TGTGCCAGCAGCTCCGACGGGGGGGTAACCTACGAGCAGTACTTC.

CDR3 DNA: TGTGCCAGTGGAGCAGGGGGCGGTTTAGGGACAGATACGCAGTATTTT. Protein: CASGAGGGLGTDTQYF. This chain joins TRBV7-3 and TRBJ2-3; 8 positions agree with TRBD1. The junction had 14 bases not matched to a gene; V was cut back by 9 bases and J by 3 bases. The CDR3 covers 16 residues. Germline CDR1 and CDR2: SGHTA and FQGTGA.

The chain combines TRBV2 with TRBJ2-3; 7 bases align to TRBD2. Germline V gives CDR1 SNHLY, CDR2 FYNNEI. The CDR3 spans 14 residues. J lost 6 bases, V lost 3 bases, and 6 bases had no gene match. In nucleotides, the CDR3 is TGTGCCAGCAGTGATAGGCAGGGAGGGGATACGCAGTATTTT. Translation gives CASSDRQGGDTQYF. Together with reference TRBV2 and TRBJ2-3, the CDR3 gives the full variable domain: EPEVTQTPSHQVTQMGQEVILRCVPISNHLYFYWYRQILGQKVEFLVSFYNNEISEKSEIFDDQFSVERPDGSNFTLKIRSTKLEDSAMYFCASSDRQGGDTQYFGPGTRLTVL.

This clone was found once. The chain combines TRBV9 with TRBJ2-3; D is possibly TRBD2 (5 bases). The CDR3 is 16 amino acids. Germline V gene lookup returns CDR1 SGDLS and CDR2 YYNGEE. Trimming removed 5 bases at V and 4 bases at J, with 20 bases between. CDR3 DNA sequence: TGTGCCAGCAGTAGTCCTCGCTGGGGAGTATCAGATACGCAGTATTTT. Its translation: CASSSPRWGVSDTQYF.

V and J are TRBV18 and TRBJ2-3; 12 bases are shared with TRBD2. The germline gives CDR1 KGHSH, CDR2 LQKENI. V shed 6 bases and J 2 bases; nucleotides not matched to a gene: 12. The CDR3 is 18 amino acids. In nucleotides, the CDR3 is TGTGCCAGCTCTCAAAGACTAGCGGGGGTTTTCCTCACAGATACGCAGTATTTT. Translated: CASSQRLAGVFLTDTQYF.

The gene calls are TRBV13 and TRBJ2-7; 8 bases align to TRBD2. This CDR3 is 15 amino acids long. Germline CDR1 PRHDT, CDR2 FYEKMQ (reference sequence). The junction had 4 bases not matched to a gene; V was cut back by 0 bases and J by 3 bases. In nucleotides, the CDR3 is TGTGCCAGCAGCTTAGGTCCAGCGGGGGACTACGAGCAGTACTTC. It is translated as CASSLGPAGDYEQYF.

The V gene is TRBV5-6, the J gene TRBJ2-2; 10 nucleotides match TRBD2. V was pared by 0 bases and J by 6 bases, with 2 bases of the junction left unmatched. CDR1 is SGHDT, CDR2 YYEEEE, per germline. The CDR3 length is 15 residues. CDR3 sequence reads: CASSLVAGGPGELFF. Here the CDR3 DNA reads TGTGCCAGCAGCTTGGTAGCGGGGGGCCCCGGGGAGCTGTTTTTT.

The V gene is TRBV7-7, the J gene TRBJ2-3, with D possibly matching TRBD2 (7 bases). In germline, CDR1 is SSHAT, CDR2 FNYEAQ (reference sequence). The V end was cut by 4 bases, the J end by 1 base, with 15 bases between. The CDR3 contains 16 residues. CDR3 DNA: TGTGCCAGCAGCTGTCTTGAGGGGGGGGGCACAGATACGCAGTATTTT. The encoded protein is CASSCLEGGGTDTQYF.

This clone was counted only a few times. The V gene is TRBV2, the J gene TRBJ1-1; D is unresolved. Germline CDR1 and CDR2: SNHLY and FYNNEI. Trimming took 5 bases from V and 1 from J, leaving 11 bases between them. The CDR3 spans 14 residues. For the CDR3, the DNA is TGTGCCAGCAGTTTCGGGGAGGCGAACACTGAAGCTTTCTTT. Translating gives CASSFGEANTEAFF.

This rearrangement joins TRBV7-6 to TRBJ2-3, with a possible D match to TRBD1 (6 bases). CDR3 length equals 17 residues. CDR1 and CDR2 (germline): SGHVS, FNYEAQ. Trimming pared 5 bases from V and 5 bases from J, leaving 23 bases between. The CDR3 protein is CASSINGQLPPVDTQYF. The CDR3 nucleotides are TGTGCCAGCAGCATAAACGGACAGCTACCCCCCGTAGATACGCAGTATTTT.

This chain uses TRBV10-3 with TRBJ2-7; 9 nucleotides agree with TRBD1. Looked up from germline, CDR1 is ENHRY and CDR2 is SYGVKD. The CDR3 is made up of 15 amino acids. Unmatched junction bases numbered 12, after V lost 8 bases and J lost 4 bases. As DNA, the CDR3 is TGTGCCATCGCTGGCCGGGACAGGGTACAGTACGAGCAGTACTTC. Protein sequence: CAIAGRDRVQYEQYF.

This chain uses TRBV28 with TRBJ2-5; maybe TRBD1 (5 bases). The V and J ends lost 2 bases and 4 bases respectively, with 17 bases between them. This CDR3 is built from 16 residues. The germline gives CDR1 MDHEN, CDR2 SYDVKM. CDR3 residues: CASSLRSVSQGETQYF. The CDR3, as DNA: TGTGCCAGCAGTTTAAGGTCGGTCTCCCAGGGAGAGACCCAGTACTTC.

The rearrangement uses TRBV9 and TRBJ1-2; 8 positions agree with TRBD1. With V trimmed by 3 bases and J by 5 bases, 6 bases remained unmatched. CDR3 length: 14 amino acids. Germline CDR1 SGDLS, CDR2 YYNGEE. The DNA of the CDR3 is TGTGCCAGCAGCGCCCCGGACAGGGCGTATGGCTACACCTTC. This sequence encodes CASSAPDRAYGYTF. Together with reference TRBV9 and TRBJ1-2, the CDR3 gives the full variable domain: DSGVTQTPKHLITATGQRVTLRCSPRSGDLSVYWYQQSLDQGLQFLIQYYNGEERAKGNILERFSAQQFPDLHSELNLSSLELGDSALYFCASSAPDRAYGYTFGSGTRLTVV.

The CDR3 sequence is CASSQGLVYEQYF. CDR3 bases: TGCGCCAGCAGCCAGGGACTAGTCTACGAGCAGTACTTC. The V gene is TRBV5-1, the J gene TRBJ2-5; the match to TRBD2 covers 8 bases. The J call may be incorrect, as the DNA end agrees better with TRBJ2-7. This CDR3 contains 13 residues. From germline, CDR1 is SGHRS and CDR2 YFSETQ.

The chain is built from TRBV29-1 and TRBJ2-3; D call uncertain. Germline V gene sequence: CDR1 SQVTM, CDR2 ANQGSEA. The V and J ends lost 7 bases and 14 bases respectively, with 10 bases between them. CDR3 length equals 8 residues. The CDR3 protein is CSDALGYF. Here the CDR3 DNA reads TGCAGCGACGCCTTAGGGTATTTT.

A few counts support this clone. This rearrangement joins TRBV12-5 to TRBJ2-7; D remains ambiguous. The CDR3 is made up of 12 amino acids. Germline CDR1 LGHNT, CDR2 FRNRAP. The germline V and J ends were trimmed by 5 bases and 1 base, with 6 bases remaining between them. The DNA of the CDR3 is TGTGCTAGTGGTCCCTCATCCTACGAGCAGTACTTC. Amino acid sequence: CASGPSSYEQYF.

This clone was counted only a few times. The CDR3 coding sequence is TGTGCCAGCAGCGTAGGGGCAGTCACTGAAGCTTTCTTT. Its protein is CASSVGAVTEAFF. The chain employs TRBV9 and TRBJ1-1; D uncertain. The CDR3 covers 13 residues. V was cut by 0 bases and J by 4 bases, with 7 bases left in between. Looked up from germline, CDR1 is SGDLS and CDR2 is YYNGEE.

The CDR3, as DNA: TGTGCCAGCAGTTATTACGCAGATACGCAGTATTTT. Protein: CASSYYADTQYF. The V and J genes are TRBV7-9 and TRBJ2-3; D uncertain. CDR3 length: 12 residues. Per the germline V gene, CDR1 is SEHNR and CDR2 is FQNEAQ (reference sequence). The germline V and J ends were trimmed by 6 bases and 4 bases, with 8 bases remaining between them. Using reference TRBV7-9 and TRBJ2-3 for the parts outside the CDR3, the full variable domain is DTGVSQNPRHKITKRGQNVTFRCDPISEHNRLYWYRQTLGQGPEFLTYFQNEAQLEKSRLLSDRFSAERPKGSFSTLEIQRTEQGDSAMYLCASSYYADTQYFGPGTRLTVL.

The chain uses TRBV4-1 and TRBJ1-5; no clear D gene. V was shortened by 4 bases and J by 7 bases, with 11 bases between the two germline ends. Germline CDR1 and CDR2: MGHRA and YSYEKL. The CDR3 extends over 13 amino acids. The CDR3 is CASSPPDGQPQHF. The CDR3 DNA is TGCGCCAGCAGCCCCCCGGACGGGCAGCCCCAGCATTTT.

This clone was seen a handful of times. V usage is TRBV19 and J usage is TRBJ1-5; D might be TRBD1 (6 bases). Germline CDR1 LNHDA, CDR2 SQIVND (reference sequence). V dropped 7 bases and J dropped 3 bases, with 10 bases sitting between them. The CDR3 length is 13 residues. CDR3 sequence: CASTDRFNQPQHF. CDR3 DNA sequence: TGTGCCAGTACCGACAGGTTCAATCAGCCCCAGCATTTT.

The J gene is TRBJ2-1, the V gene TRBV5-1; 10 positions agree with TRBD1. The V segment lost 4 bases and the J segment 7 bases; nucleotides outside the gene matches: 8. CDR1 is SGHRS and CDR2 is YFSETQ in the germline V gene. The CDR3 length is 15 residues. The CDR3 loop is CASSLNRDRGNEQFF. The DNA for the CDR3 is TGCGCCAGCAGCCTAAACCGGGACAGGGGAAATGAGCAGTTCTTC.

The gene calls are TRBV5-1 and TRBJ1-3, with 9 positions matching TRBD1. The CDR3 is 15 amino acids. CDR1 is SGHRS and CDR2 is YFSETQ in the germline V gene. V lost 0 bases to trimming and J lost 4 bases; unmatched junction nucleotides: 2. CDR3 sequence: CASSLGGQGGNTIYF. The CDR3, as DNA: TGCGCCAGCAGCTTGGGGGGACAGGGAGGAAACACCATATATTTT.